The entry below describes one TCR beta chain. Its antigen is not identified. Investigators sought sequencing depths of between 1 in 200,000 and 1 in 1 million T cells. TCRdb keeps only in-frame clones here, not all; method: immunoSEQ multiplex PCR. The table has tens of thousands of clones, 90% seen once. CDR3 length equals 19 residues. Germline CDR1 SGHVS, CDR2 FQNEAQ. V gave up 1 base and J gave up 0 bases; unmatched junction bases: 8. The data are from a study of cytotoxic CD8 clonotypes in ibrutinib-treated CLL. On the study more broadly: The study included 11 relapsed/refractory and around 16 treatment-naive patients; roughly 17 had IGHV unmutated disease.

Study conclusions and caveats: Treatment saw public clonotypes, which were uncommon, either contract or stay stable.

This specimen consisted of PBMCs, obtained after 12 months of ibrutinib treatment. The sequence came from a human donor with chronic lymphocytic leukemia. The chain is built from TRBV7-8 and TRBJ2-1; 11 nucleotides match TRBD2. In DNA, the CDR3 is TGTGCCAGCAGCTTAGGAACTAGCGGGAGTGCGAGCTCCTACAATGAGCAGTTCTTC. The encoded protein is CASSLGTSGSASSYNEQFF.